Shown below are 27 T cell receptor beta chains from a single sample sequenced in a study of T cells in women clearing cervical HPV infection. Profiling relied on immunoSEQ multiplex PCR, and the TCRdb table lists in-frame clones only, not all of them. This repertoire includes 30,000 to 35,000 clones. Source material: blood buffy coat. These receptors were obtained from a woman between 18 and 75 years old with a cervical HPV16 infection that either progressed to CIN3+ or cleared (not recorded which).

Notes on this clone: Sequencing ends 3 residues short of the CDR3 end; the germline J gene provides the rest. The chain is built from TRBV7-3 and TRBJ1-2; 7 bases match TRBD1. Germline assignment: CDR1 SGHTA and CDR2 FQGTGA. This CDR3 has 14 residues. The part of the CDR3 DNA that was read is TGTGCCAGCAGCCTGACAGGGACCTCCTACGAC. The encoded protein is CASSLTGTSYD. The whole CDR3 sequence reads CASSLTGTSYDYTF.

About this clone itself: The missing CDR3 end, 3 residues past where the read stops, is filled in from the germline J gene. The V gene is TRBV18, the J gene TRBJ1-2, with TRBD1 matching over 9 bases. CDR1 and CDR2 (germline): KGHSH, LQKENI. The CDR3 has 18 residues. The part of the CDR3 DNA that was read is TGTGCCAGCTCACCACCGGGGGCAGGGCCGGGACAGGGTGTTGAC. It is translated as CASSPPGAGPGQGVD. The CDR3 reads in full as CASSPPGAGPGQGVDYTF. The full variable domain, in which reference TRBV18 and TRBJ1-2 provide the parts outside the CDR3, is NAGVMQNPRHLVRRRGQEARLRCSPMKGHSHVYWYRQLPEEGLKFMVYLQKENIIDESGMPKERFSAEFPKEGPSILRIQQVVRGDSAAYFCASSPPGAGPGQGVDYTFGSGTRLTVV.

A word on this clone: Coverage ceases 3 residues before the CDR3 finishes, and the germline J gene fills in the end. The chain uses TRBV7-9 and TRBJ2-3; 7 nucleotides agree with TRBD2. This CDR3 has 13 residues. The germline V gene encodes CDR1 SEHNR and CDR2 FQNEAQ (reference sequence). The CDR3 region is CASSPAGDQPQYF. The covered CDR3 bases are TGTGCCAGCAGCCCGGCGGGGGATCAGCCG.

About this clone itself: Read coverage stops 3 residues before the CDR3 terminus; the germline J gene supplies the remainder. The genes are TRBV2 and TRBJ2-2, with a tentative D call TRBD1 (6 bases). Germline lookup yields CDR1 SNHLY and CDR2 FYNNEI. CDR3 length: 15 amino acids. CDR3 DNA, as far as it was read: TGTGCCAGCAAGTACCGGGACACTGGGGCCAACGTG. Amino acids: CASKYRDTGANV. The complete CDR3 reads CASKYRDTGANVLFF.

Of note for this clone: The read gets to within 3 residues of the CDR3 end, and the germline J gene fills in the rest. J is TRBJ2-1 and V is TRBV5-1, with 7 bases lining up with TRBD2. Germline trimming cut 7 bases from V and 8 bases from J; bases unmatched to any gene: 18. Germline CDR1 SGHRS, CDR2 YFSETQ. This CDR3 spans 16 amino acids. The CDR3 bases that were read are TGCGCCAGCTATCCTCTGACTAGCAGCACATCGGATGAG. Translated, it gives CASYPLTSSTSDE. The whole CDR3 sequence is CASYPLTSSTSDEQFF.

A remark on this clone: The CDR3 goes on 3 residues after the read ends, and that part is filled in from the germline J gene. V usage is TRBV4-1 and J usage is TRBJ2-7; 8 bases are a match to TRBD2. Losses at the gene ends were 0 bases for V and 0 bases for J; bases not matched to a gene: 4. The CDR3 consists of 16 residues. Germline-derived CDR1 and CDR2 are MGHRA and YSYEKL. This chain's CDR3 is CASSQDPSGSSYEQYF. The sequenced CDR3 bases are TGCGCCAGCAGCCAAGATCCCAGCGGGAGCTCCTACGAG.

Points on this clone: The observed sequence ends 3 residues before the CDR3 terminus, with the missing tail filled in from the germline J gene. The V call is TRBV11-2, the J call TRBJ2-3; tentative D call: TRBD2 (7 bases). The CDR3 contains 15 residues. Between the trimmed V and J ends, which lost 4 bases and 5 bases, there was a span of 16 bases. Per germline, CDR1 SGHAT and CDR2 FQNNGV. The CDR3 sequence is CASSSFGGRKDTQYF. CDR3 DNA (partial): TGTGCCAGCAGCTCCTTCGGGGGGCGCAAAGATACG.

A remark on this clone: From the germline J gene comes the end of the CDR3, since the read stops 3 residues before it. The J gene is TRBJ1-2, the V gene TRBV18; no reliable D call. CDR1 is KGHSH, CDR2 LQKENI, per germline. The CDR3 has 15 residues. Partial CDR3 DNA: TGTGCCAGCTCAGCGACTAGCGGGATAGCCAATGAC. Translation: CASSATSGIAND. The CDR3 reads in full as CASSATSGIANDYTF. Together with reference TRBV18 and TRBJ1-2, the CDR3 gives the full variable domain: NAGVMQNPRHLVRRRGQEARLRCSPMKGHSHVYWYRQLPEEGLKFMVYLQKENIIDESGMPKERFSAEFPKEGPSILRIQQVVRGDSAAYFCASSATSGIANDYTFGSGTRLTVV.

As for this clone: The junction departs from germline at one end; a sequencing error may be responsible. Sequencing ends 3 residues short of the CDR3 end; the germline J gene provides the rest. The chain couples TRBV6-1 to TRBJ2-3, with TRBD1 identical over 8 bases. The CDR3 contains 16 residues. Germline CDR1 is MNHNS and CDR2 is SASEGT. CDR3 protein: CASSEGPAGGAETQYF. CDR3 DNA, as far as it was read: TGTGCCAGCAGTGAAGGGCCGGCAGGGGGCGCAGAGACG.

A word on this clone: The DNA ends 3 residues before the CDR3 does, and the rest of the CDR3 is filled in from the germline J gene. This sequence joins TRBV19 and TRBJ2-7; maybe TRBD1 (6 bases). CDR3 length equals 16 residues. V shed 6 bases and J shed 2 bases, with 20 bases lying between them. The germline gives CDR1 LNHDA, CDR2 SQIVND (reference sequence). The CDR3 spells CASRDPGQKAPYEQYF. Incomplete CDR3 DNA: TGTGCCAGTAGAGATCCGGGACAAAAAGCTCCCTACGAG.

Comments on this clone: The read ends 3 residues early relative to the CDR3; the germline J gene fills the gap. This chain links TRBV5-4 with TRBJ1-1, with D perhaps TRBD1 (5 bases). In germline, CDR1 is SGHNT, CDR2 YYREEE (reference sequence). This CDR3 contains 14 residues. V lost 0 bases and J lost 5, with 11 bases in between. CDR3 DNA, as far as it was read: TGTGCCAGCAGCTTGGTCCAGGGTGGGACTGAA. Translating it yields CASSLVQGGTE. The full CDR3 protein reads CASSLVQGGTEAFF.

Comments on this clone: The CDR3 extends 3 residues past the end of the read, so its final part is completed from the germline J gene. The J gene is TRBJ1-1, the V gene TRBV7-3; D not resolved. Germline V gene data show CDR1 as SGHTA and CDR2 as FQGTGA. V was trimmed by 1 base and J by 5 bases, leaving 8 bases between them. The CDR3 has 13 amino acids. The part of the CDR3 DNA that was read is TGTGCCAGCAGCTTAAACCCAGGTACTGAA. Amino acid sequence: CASSLNPGTE. The full CDR3 is CASSLNPGTEAFF.

As to this clone: Read data end 3 residues before the CDR3 end; the end is taken from the germline J gene. This sequence joins TRBV5-1 and TRBJ1-1, with D perhaps TRBD1 (6 bases). The ends were cut back, 7 bases at V and 2 bases at J, with 9 bases in the middle. There are 12 residues in the CDR3. From germline, CDR1 is SGHRS and CDR2 YFSETQ. The CDR3 spells CASGTFNTEAFF. CDR3 DNA (partial): TGCGCCAGCGGGACATTTAACACTGAA.

Remarks on this clone: Read coverage stops 3 residues before the CDR3 terminus; the germline J gene supplies the remainder. The V call is TRBV7-3, the J call TRBJ2-4; 7 bases agree with TRBD2. This CDR3 contains 15 residues. Germline CDR1 SGHTA, CDR2 FQGTGA. The CDR3 reads CASSKQAGIQETQYF. The CDR3 bases that were read are TGTGCCAGCAGCAAACAAGCGGGAATACAAGAGACT.

The CDR3 protein is CASSWQGSPDNEQFF. The CDR3 bases that were read are TGCGCCAGCAGCTGGCAAGGGTCTCCTGACAATGAG. The gene calls are TRBV5-1 and TRBJ2-1; D is uncertain. The missing CDR3 end, 3 residues past where the read stops, is filled in from the germline J gene. Per the germline V gene, CDR1 is SGHRS and CDR2 is YFSETQ. The CDR3 totals 15 residues. The V end was cut by 3 bases, the J end by 5 bases, with 15 bases between.

Points on this clone: Read data end 3 residues before the CDR3 end; the end is taken from the germline J gene. V is TRBV2 and J is TRBJ2-5; 8 bases map to TRBD2. The CDR3 loop spans 14 amino acids. With 4 bases clipped from V and 4 bases from J, the junction kept 5 bases outside the gene matches. Germline loops: CDR1 SNHLY, CDR2 FYNNEI. The covered CDR3 bases are TGTGCCAGCAGTGGAAGACGGGGGGGAGAGACC. Protein sequence: CASSGRRGGET. The full CDR3 protein reads CASSGRRGGETQYF.

On this clone: The read ends 3 residues early relative to the CDR3; the germline J gene fills the gap. The gene calls are TRBV12-3 or TRBV12-4 and TRBJ2-3; the D is unclear. With 7 bases removed from V and 4 bases from J, the gap between germline ends came to 15 bases. The CDR3 has 14 amino acids. CDR3 amino acids: CASTKLRIADTQYF. Partial CDR3 DNA: TGTGCCAGCACTAAACTCCGAATTGCAGATACG.

About this clone itself: From the germline J gene comes the end of the CDR3, since the read stops 3 residues before it. The rearrangement joins TRBV7-7 to TRBJ1-2; D perhaps matches TRBD1 (5 bases). CDR1 is SSHAT and CDR2 is FNYEAQ in the germline V gene (reference sequence). The CDR3 sequence is 14 residues long. The sequenced CDR3 bases are TGTGCCAGCAGCTTAGCTCAGGGAAACAATGAC. Amino acids: CASSLAQGNND. The full CDR3 reads CASSLAQGNNDYTF.

Regarding this clone: The read finishes 3 residues shy of the CDR3 end, and the germline J gene is used to complete it. The chain has TRBV6-1 and TRBJ1-2; D possibly corresponds to TRBD1 (5 bases). The germline V and J ends were trimmed by 1 base and 4 bases, with 7 bases remaining between them. The CDR3 is 13 amino acids. The V gene's germline CDR1 is MNHNS and CDR2 SASEGT. The CDR3 protein is CASSEDRSYGYTF. CDR3 bases read: TGTGCCAGCAGTGAAGACAGGTCCTATGGC.

Concerning this clone itself: The missing CDR3 end, 3 residues past where the read stops, is filled in from the germline J gene. The chain links TRBV5-6 to TRBJ2-7; the match to TRBD2 covers 14 bases. Germline values: CDR1 SGHDT, CDR2 YYEEEE. The CDR3 has 15 amino acids. V lost 4 bases and J lost 3; bases outside the gene matches: 3. The CDR3 reads CASSGTSGGIYEQYF. The CDR3 bases that were read are TGTGCCAGCAGCGGGACTAGCGGGGGCATCTACGAG. Supplemented by reference TRBV5-6 and TRBJ2-7, the full variable domain reads DAGVTQSPTHLIKTRGQQVTLRCSPKSGHDTVSWYQQALGQGPQFIFQYYEEEERQRGNFPDRFSGHQFPNYSSELNVNALLLGDSALYLCASSGTSGGIYEQYFGPGTRLTVT.

Worth noting for this clone: The read terminates 3 residues ahead of where the CDR3 ends, so the germline J gene completes it. V and J are TRBV7-9 and TRBJ1-4; 7 bases map to TRBD1. The germline gives CDR1 SEHNR, CDR2 FQNEAQ (reference sequence). CDR3 size: 14 residues. The CDR3 bases that were read are TGTGCCAGCAGCTACACAGGGGTTAATTCACCA. It encodes CASSYTGVNSP. The whole CDR3 sequence reads CASSYTGVNSPLFF.

Regarding this clone: The CDR3 end lies 3 residues beyond the end of the read and is filled in from the germline J gene. The V and J genes are TRBV5-1 and TRBJ2-1, with 9 bases identical to TRBD2. Trimming took 5 bases from V and 3 from J; bases not matched to a gene: 9. The CDR3 has 16 amino acids. CDR1 is SGHRS, CDR2 YFSETQ, per germline. This CDR3 is CASRAGGGGYYNEQFF. The sequenced part of the CDR3 DNA is TGCGCCAGCAGGGCCGGCGGGGGGGGCTACTACAATGAG.

Notes on this clone: The read halts 3 residues ahead of the CDR3 end, with the missing end drawn from the germline J gene. The chain has TRBV2 and TRBJ1-5, with D perhaps matching TRBD1 (5 bases). CDR1 is SNHLY, CDR2 FYNNEI, per germline. V was shortened by 4 bases and J by 6 bases, with 16 bases between the two germline ends. The CDR3 is 15 amino acids. The sequenced part of the CDR3 DNA is TGTGCCAGCAGTGTTCTAGGCCGGGGGGGTCAGCCC. Its translation: CASSVLGRGGQP. The whole CDR3 sequence is CASSVLGRGGQPQHF.

On this clone: Read sequence stops 3 residues before the CDR3 end, and the germline J gene provides the missing end. The chain employs TRBV7-8 and TRBJ2-7; 8 nucleotides match TRBD1. J was trimmed by 1 base and V by 6 bases; bases with no gene match: 5. Germline CDR1 SGHVS, CDR2 FQNEAQ. The CDR3 runs to 14 residues. CDR3 residues: CASRDREVSYEQYF. The sequenced part of the CDR3 DNA is TGTGCCAGCAGGGACAGGGAAGTGTCCTACGAG.

Turning to this clone: The missing CDR3 end, 3 residues past where the read stops, is filled in from the germline J gene. This chain links TRBV2 with TRBJ2-7, with a weak D call TRBD1 (5 bases). CDR3 length: 14 residues. Trimming stripped 6 bases from V and 2 bases from J, with 14 bases between. The germline gives CDR1 SNHLY, CDR2 FYNNEI. CDR3 loop: CASRGHDRTYEQYF. The CDR3 bases that were read are TGTGCCAGCAGAGGACATGACCGTACCTACGAG.

On this clone itself: Sequencing ends 3 residues short of the CDR3 end; the germline J gene provides the rest. The chain joins TRBV18 to TRBJ2-7; maybe TRBD1 (7 bases). The V gene's germline CDR1 is KGHSH and CDR2 LQKENI. V lost 1 base and J 0 bases, leaving 13 bases between the germline ends. This CDR3 is built from 16 residues. The CDR3 DNA, read in part, is TGTGCCAGCTCACCACAGGAGGGGGCGTTCTCCTACGAG. This translates into CASSPQEGAFSYE. The full CDR3 sequence reads CASSPQEGAFSYEQYF.

The CDR3 is CAWSILGGAAYNEQFF. The covered CDR3 bases are TGTGCCTGGAGCATCTTGGGTGGGGCGGCCTACAATGAG. The chain recombines TRBV30 with TRBJ2-1, with D perhaps TRBD1 (5 bases). With the read ending 3 residues before the CDR3 end, the germline J gene is used to fill in that end. The CDR3 length is 16 residues. Trimming left V 3 bases short and J 2 bases short, with 17 bases between. Germline loops: CDR1 GTSNPN, CDR2 SVGIG (reference sequence).